This passage covers 14 T cell receptor beta chains from one sample sequenced in a study of cytomegalovirus exposure and HLA in healthy donors. The repertoire was sequenced with immunoSEQ multiplex PCR; TCRdb's copy has only in-frame clones and lacks some. The data show about 110,000 clones, approximately 90% seen once. Sequenced material: PBMCs. Receptor source: a woman under 30 in good health and CMV-seropositive.

The J gene is TRBJ2-3, the V gene TRBV27; 11 bases align to TRBD2. The germline V gene has CDR1 MNHEY and CDR2 SMNVEV (reference sequence). The CDR3 has 15 residues. J gave up 2 bases and V 6 bases, and 4 bases lay outside the gene matches. The CDR3 nucleotides are TGTGCCAGCAGACCGGGACTAGCGGCCACAGATACGCAGTATTTT. It is translated as CASRPGLAATDTQYF.

The rearrangement joins TRBV5-1 to TRBJ2-3, with 10 bases aligning to TRBD2. The germline gives CDR1 SGHRS, CDR2 YFSETQ. The CDR3 length is 17 residues. V gave up 0 bases and J gave up 1 base; unmatched junction bases: 5. As DNA, the CDR3 is TGCGCCAGCAGCTTGGCTCTAGCGGGGGCGGGCACAGATACGCAGTATTTT. As protein: CASSLALAGAGTDTQYF.

The V and J genes are TRBV6-5 and TRBJ2-7, with 7 bases fitting TRBD1. Germline V lookup: CDR1 MNHEY, CDR2 SVGAGI. V shed 5 bases, J shed 3 bases, and the junction held 10 bases outside the gene matches. The CDR3 is 15 residues long. The CDR3 DNA is TGTGCCAGCAGTCCCCTCTCGACAGGGTACTACGAGCAGTACTTC. Translated, it gives CASSPLSTGYYEQYF.

V and J are TRBV5-4 and TRBJ1-1, with D uncertain. The V and J ends lost 4 bases and 12 bases respectively, with 19 bases between them. Germline CDR1 reads SGHNT; CDR2 reads YYREEE (reference sequence). There are 13 residues in the CDR3. In nucleotides, the CDR3 is TGTGCCAGCAGCCTGACCAAGGAGGGCGATCCTTTCTTT. This encodes CASSLTKEGDPFF.

The rearrangement joins TRBV28 to TRBJ2-7; no firm D call. Trimming cost V 1 base and J 2 bases, with 9 bases left between them. The germline V gene has CDR1 MDHEN and CDR2 SYDVKM. This CDR3 has 14 residues. CDR3 region: CASSLFAGTYEQYV. CDR3 in DNA: TGTGCCAGCAGTTTATTTGCAGGAACCTACGAGCAGTACGTC.

The rearrangement uses TRBV7-9 and TRBJ2-1, with D unclear. The CDR3 is made up of 15 amino acids. CDR1 is SEHNR and CDR2 is FQNEAQ in the germline V gene (reference sequence). Between the trimmed V and J ends, which lost 3 bases and 2 bases, there was a span of 11 bases. Written as DNA, the CDR3 is TGTGCCAGCAGCTTGAGGAGCTCACCCTACAATGAGCAGTTCTTC. It translates to CASSLRSSPYNEQFF.

The sample holds one count of this clone. CDR3 bases: TGTGCCAGCAGCTTAGAAGGCGGCCTCACTGAAGCTTTCTTT. Translating gives CASSLEGGLTEAFF. The V and J genes are TRBV7-9 and TRBJ1-1; no definite D call. The germline V gene has CDR1 SEHNR and CDR2 FQNEAQ (reference sequence). Trimming took 1 base from V and 4 from J, leaving 10 bases between them. The CDR3 totals 14 residues.

The genes are TRBV7-9 and TRBJ1-2; D unclear. Germline lookup yields CDR1 SEHNR and CDR2 FQNEAQ (reference sequence). Trimming pared 7 bases from V and 6 bases from J, leaving 24 bases between. CDR3 size: 16 residues. CDR3 DNA: TGTGCCAGCATCCTCTTGACGGCGGTCCCACCAGATGGCTACACCTTC. It codes for CASILLTAVPPDGYTF.

This sequence joins TRBV7-2 and TRBJ2-1; possible D gene TRBD2, 5 bases. The CDR3 spans 13 residues. Trimming left V 5 bases short and J 9 bases short, with 14 bases between. The germline CDR1 and CDR2 sequences are SGHTA and FQGNSA. CDR3 DNA: TGTGCCAGCAGCCTAGAAGGAGGTGGTGAGCAGTTCTTC. It specifies CASSLEGGGEQFF.

This clone was picked up one time. The chain recombines TRBV14 with TRBJ2-1; D gene ambiguous. The V end was cut by 0 bases, the J end by 4 bases, with 7 bases between. Germline V gene sequence: CDR1 SGHDN, CDR2 FVKESK. CDR3 length: 14 amino acids. The CDR3 spells CASSQDLSYNEQFF. DNA for the CDR3: TGTGCCAGCAGCCAAGACTTGAGTTACAATGAGCAGTTCTTC.

This clone was counted a single time. This chain links TRBV11-2 with TRBJ1-1, with D perhaps matching TRBD1 (6 bases). The CDR3 loop spans 15 amino acids. Deletions cut 2 bases from V and 1 base from J, with 11 bases between. Germline loops: CDR1 SGHAT, CDR2 FQNNGV. As DNA, the CDR3 is TGTGCCAGCAGCTTACTCGGGGGGCGGAACACTGAAGCTTTCTTT. Residues: CASSLLGGRNTEAFF.

The V call is TRBV6-5, the J call TRBJ2-2, with D maybe TRBD2 (5 bases). This CDR3 has 13 amino acids. CDR1 and CDR2 (germline): MNHEY, SVGAGI. Between the trimmed V and J ends, which lost 4 bases and 4 bases, there was a span of 7 bases. The chain's CDR3 is CASSFGGTGELFF. Written as DNA, the CDR3 is TGTGCCAGCAGTTTTGGAGGCACCGGGGAGCTGTTTTTT.

The rearrangement links TRBV28 to TRBJ1-2, with D uncertain. The CDR3 is 13 residues long. Germline V gene sequence: CDR1 MDHEN, CDR2 SYDVKM. The V end lost 5 bases, the J end lost 5 bases, and 12 bases lay between the germline ends. The CDR3, as DNA: TGTGCCAGCAGTCCGGGGAAGCAGTATGGCTACACCTTC. Its protein product is CASSPGKQYGYTF.

This rearrangement joins TRBV4-1 to TRBJ1-4; D might be TRBD1 (5 bases). The CDR3 has 13 amino acids. Trimming removed 5 bases from V and 4 bases from J, with 8 bases in between. The germline gives CDR1 MGHRA, CDR2 YSYEKL. This CDR3 reads CASSSTVNEKLFF. The CDR3 DNA reads TGCGCCAGCAGCTCGACAGTTAATGAAAAACTGTTTTTT.